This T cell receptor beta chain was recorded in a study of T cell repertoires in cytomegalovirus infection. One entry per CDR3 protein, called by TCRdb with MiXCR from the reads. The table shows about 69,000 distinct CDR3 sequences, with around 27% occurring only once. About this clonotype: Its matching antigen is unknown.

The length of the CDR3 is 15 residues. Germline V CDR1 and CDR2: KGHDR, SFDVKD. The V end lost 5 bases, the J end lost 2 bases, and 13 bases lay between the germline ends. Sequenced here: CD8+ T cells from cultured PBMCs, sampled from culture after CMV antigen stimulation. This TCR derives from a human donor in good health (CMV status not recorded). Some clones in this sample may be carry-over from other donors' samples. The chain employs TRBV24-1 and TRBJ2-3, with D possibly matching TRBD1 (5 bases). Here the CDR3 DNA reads TGTGCCACCAGTGCGTCAGGGTGGGACACAGATACGCAGTATTTT. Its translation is CATSASGWDTDTQYF.